Below are 22 T cell receptor beta chains sequenced from a single sample in a study of vaccination effects on CD4 cells after COVID-19. Expansion with viral peptide pools was applied to antigen-specific CD4+ T cells by the ViraFEST assay prior to sequencing. Cultured cells yielded isolated CD4+ T cells after approximately nine days. Vaccine administered to participants consisted of two doses of either BNT162b2 or mRNA-1273. Profiled with immunoSEQ multiplex PCR; TCRdb holds only in-frame clones, not every one. The data contain fewer than 40,000 clones, approximately 82% of them singletons. For these TCRs, the target antigens are not known. Sequenced material: CD4+ T cells from PBMCs cultured with HCoV-NL63 spike peptides, taken after COVID-19 vaccination. Receptor source: a human donor who received a COVID-19 vaccine. Some clones in this sample may be carry-over from other donors' samples.

This clone appeared a single time. The CDR3 DNA follows: TGTGCCAGCAGCGACCGGGGAAAAAGGGGGACCCAGTACTTC. Translation gives CASSDRGKRGTQYF. The J gene is TRBJ2-5, the V gene TRBV9; either TRBD1 or TRBD2 may supply D (5 bases each). CDR1 and CDR2 (germline): SGDLS, YYNGEE. The CDR3 spans 14 residues. Trimming stripped 3 bases from V and 7 bases from J, with 16 bases between.

The V call is TRBV21-1, the J call TRBJ1-6; TRBD1, the table's D call, lacks a check against the DNA. TRBV21-1 is a recognized pseudogene. The CDR3 is made up of 17 amino acids. The CDR3 loop is CASRRLDQGGYNSPLHF. DNA for the CDR3: TGTGCCAGCAGACGCCTAGACCAGGGTGGGTACAATTCACCCCTCCACTTT.

In this sample, this clone turned up a few times. The chain has TRBV9 and TRBJ2-1, with D possibly matching TRBD1 (5 bases). In germline, CDR1 is SGDLS, CDR2 YYNGEE. Trimming removed 3 bases from V and 6 bases from J, with 16 bases in between. The CDR3 is 15 residues long. The CDR3 DNA reads as TGTGCCAGCAGCGCGACAGCCACGGCCTCCAATGAGCAGTTCTTC. Translating it yields CASSATATASNEQFF.

This clone has just a few counts. The V gene is TRBV7-9, the J gene TRBJ2-5, with D perhaps being TRBD1 or TRBD2 (7 bases each). CDR1 and CDR2 from the germline V gene are SEHNR and FQNEAQ (reference sequence). The CDR3 sequence is 16 residues long. Trimming took 8 bases from V and 2 from J, leaving 21 bases between them. The CDR3 protein is CASVPRGRGRQETQYF. The CDR3 coding sequence is TGTGCCAGCGTCCCCAGAGGGAGGGGGCGACAAGAGACCCAGTACTTC.

This chain joins TRBV5-6 and TRBJ2-5; TRBD2 matches at 9 bases. The CDR3 totals 14 residues. J was trimmed by 2 bases and V by 4 bases; bases with no gene match: 3. The V gene's germline CDR1 is SGHDT and CDR2 YYEEEE. As DNA, the CDR3 is TGTGCCAGCAGCGCGGGAGGGTGGCAAGAGACCCAGTACTTC. Its protein product is CASSAGGWQETQYF.

This clone has a handful of counts. CDR3 nucleotides: TGTGCCAGCGGAGGGGGGGGCGCCGCCTACGAGCAGTACGTC. This codes for CASGGGGAAYEQYV. The J gene is TRBJ2-7, the V gene TRBV2; D perhaps matches TRBD2 (7 bases). The CDR3 spans 14 residues. V was cut by 8 bases and J by 2 bases, with 16 bases left in between. CDR1 and CDR2 (germline): SNHLY, FYNNEI.

This clone is deemed medium-sized. The chain carries TRBV13 and TRBJ2-7, with a possible D match to TRBD1 (6 bases). V gave up 5 bases and J gave up 3 bases, with 8 bases separating them. This CDR3 is built from 12 residues. Germline V gene data show CDR1 as PRHDT and CDR2 as FYEKMQ (reference sequence). The CDR3 here is CASSVTGYEQYV. CDR3 nucleotides: TGTGCCAGCAGCGTGACAGGCTACGAGCAGTACGTC.

This chain uses TRBV7-9 with TRBJ1-5; D is undetermined. CDR3 length equals 12 residues. Trimming stripped 2 bases from V and 10 bases from J, with 9 bases between. The germline V gene encodes CDR1 SEHNR and CDR2 FQNEAQ (reference sequence). CDR3 protein: CASSLSNGPQHF. The DNA for the CDR3 is TGTGCCAGCAGCTTAAGCAACGGACCCCAGCATTTT.

The count of this clone is one. The chain carries TRBV3-1 (or the pseudogene TRBV3-2) and TRBJ2-5; either TRBD1 or TRBD2 may supply D (7 bases each). Deletions cut 5 bases from V and 5 bases from J, with 15 bases between. The CDR3 has 14 residues. Germline CDR1 reads LGHDT; CDR2 reads YNNKEL (reference sequence). As DNA, the CDR3 is TGTGCCAGCAGCGGCAGACAGGGAGGGGAGACCCAGTACTTC. It is translated as CASSGRQGGETQYF.

The chain links TRBV6-1 to TRBJ2-7, with D possibly matching TRBD1 (5 bases). The ends were cut back, 3 bases at V and 2 bases at J, with 11 bases in the middle. The CDR3 loop spans 14 amino acids. Germline V lookup: CDR1 MNHNS, CDR2 SASEGT. CDR3 in DNA: TGTGCCAGCAGTGACAGGGTCCCTCCCTACGAGCAGTACGTC. It specifies CASSDRVPPYEQYV.

J is TRBJ2-5 and V is TRBV4-1; perhaps TRBD1 as D (5 bases). Germline V gene data show CDR1 as MGHRA and CDR2 as YSYEKL. V was pared by 4 bases and J by 2 bases, with 17 bases between. The CDR3 runs 16 residues. CDR3 loop: CASSLEIWGGQETQYF. The DNA of the CDR3 is TGCGCCAGCAGCCTAGAAATATGGGGCGGACAAGAGACCCAGTACTTC.

The CDR3 here is CASQTGSTDTQYF. The CDR3 DNA reads TGTGCCAGCCAGACGGGAAGCACAGATACGCAGTATTTT. V usage is TRBV28 and J usage is TRBJ2-3, with D perhaps matching TRBD2 (5 bases). The ends were cut back, 8 bases at V and 0 bases at J, with 9 bases in the middle. From germline, CDR1 is MDHEN and CDR2 SYDVKM. This CDR3 is 13 amino acids long.

The chain combines TRBV6-5 with TRBJ2-2; the D is unclear. The length of the CDR3 is 13 residues. CDR1 MNHEY and CDR2 SVGAGI come from the germline V gene. Trimming removed 4 bases from V and 5 bases from J, with 8 bases in between. Here the CDR3 DNA reads TGTGCCAGCAGTTCCGACACTACCGGGGAGCTGTTTTTT. Protein sequence: CASSSDTTGELFF.

A single count supports this clone. V and J are TRBV11-1 and TRBJ1-1; maybe TRBD1 (5 bases). The CDR3 consists of 15 residues. CDR1 SGHAT and CDR2 FQDESV come from the germline V gene (reference sequence). Trimming left V 4 bases short and J 3 bases short, with 15 bases between. CDR3 nucleotide sequence: TGTGCCAGCAGCTCTTCGGGGAGAGGGGACACTGAAGCTTTCTTT. As protein: CASSSSGRGDTEAFF. Variable domain in full (rest from reference TRBV11-1 and TRBJ1-1): EAEVAQSPRYKITEKSQAVAFWCDPISGHATLYWYRQILGQGPELLVQFQDESVVDDSQLPKDRFSAERLKGVDSTLKIQPAELGDSAMYLCASSSSGRGDTEAFFGQGTRLTVV.

This clone has more than one count but fewer than ten. This sequence joins TRBV10-1 and TRBJ2-7, with 10 bases identical to TRBD1. Trimming removed 6 bases from V and 6 bases from J; junction bases left unmatched: 2. CDR1 and CDR2 (germline): WNHNN, SYGVQD (reference sequence). CDR3 length: 12 residues. CDR3 DNA sequence: TGCGCCAGCAGCCGGGACAGGGGCGAGCAGTACGTC. Protein: CASSRDRGEQYV.

The V and J genes are TRBV5-1 and TRBJ2-2; D is unresolved. Germline lookup yields CDR1 SGHRS and CDR2 YFSETQ. The CDR3 totals 13 residues. The V gene lost 3 bases and the J gene lost 4 bases, with 7 bases spanning the gap. CDR3 coding DNA: TGCGCCAGCAGCTCAGTAGTCACCGGGGAGCTGTTTTTT. It is translated as CASSSVVTGELFF.

V is TRBV3-1 (or the pseudogene TRBV3-2) and J is TRBJ1-2; D perhaps matches TRBD1 (5 bases). The CDR3 loop spans 14 amino acids. CDR1 is LGHDT, CDR2 YNNKEL, per germline (reference sequence). The ends were cut back, 0 bases at V and 8 bases at J, with 13 bases in the middle. The CDR3 DNA reads as TGTGCCAGCAGCCAAGACAACGGGGGTCGAGGCTACACCTTC. This translates into CASSQDNGGRGYTF.

This chain joins TRBV3-1 (or the pseudogene TRBV3-2) and TRBJ1-2, with a weak D call TRBD1 (5 bases). CDR1 and CDR2 from the germline V gene are LGHDT and YNNKEL (reference sequence). The V end lost 3 bases, the J end lost 11 bases, and 19 bases lay between the germline ends. This CDR3 has 14 amino acids. CDR3 DNA sequence: TGTGCCAGCAGCCATGCCCCCAGGGATAAGAGTTACACCTTC. Translating it yields CASSHAPRDKSYTF.

The chain joins TRBV5-1 to TRBJ1-4; maybe TRBD1 (6 bases). Trimming stripped 2 bases from V and 4 bases from J, with 9 bases between. The CDR3 runs 14 residues. Per the germline V gene, CDR1 is SGHRS and CDR2 is YFSETQ. The CDR3 bases are TGCGCCAGCAGCTTTACGGACAGTAATGAAAAACTGTTTTTT. It specifies CASSFTDSNEKLFF.

This rearrangement joins TRBV6-1 to TRBJ2-7, with TRBD2 identical over 8 bases. The V segment lost 4 bases and the J segment 4 bases; nucleotides outside the gene matches: 15. CDR3 size: 17 residues. The V gene's germline CDR1 is MNHNS and CDR2 SASEGT. CDR3 nucleotide sequence: TGTGCCAGCAGTGCGCCCGACTTAGCGGGGAGTTTATACGAGCAGTACGTC. It yields the protein CASSAPDLAGSLYEQYV.

The rearrangement uses TRBV28 and TRBJ2-5; either TRBD1 or TRBD2 may supply D (5 bases each). With 8 bases removed from V and 4 bases from J, the gap between germline ends came to 14 bases. The CDR3 is made up of 13 amino acids. The germline V gene has CDR1 MDHEN and CDR2 SYDVKM. The CDR3 DNA reads as TGTGCCAGCGGGACCGGGCGGATAGAGACCCAGTACTTC. Its translation: CASGTGRIETQYF.

The chain's CDR3 is CASRNQDNGELFF. The CDR3 nucleotides read TGTGCCAGCAGGAATCAAGACAACGGGGAGCTGTTTTTT. The rearrangement joins TRBV7-7 to TRBJ2-2; D is uncertain. V dropped 6 bases and J dropped 7 bases, with 12 bases sitting between them. Per the germline V gene, CDR1 is SSHAT and CDR2 is FNYEAQ (reference sequence). There are 13 residues in the CDR3.